This TCR beta chain was documented in a study of blood T cell repertoires in COVID-19. About the research overall: Specimens from acute and convalescent COVID-19 originated in the United States, Italy and Spain. From T cells, B-cell-depleted T cells, or PBMCs came the material, which was cDNA or gDNA.

Seattle cases were enrolled at active infection and followed longitudinally. The data were produced by immunoSEQ multiplex PCR, yet TCRdb's version contains in-frame clones alone and is incomplete. The sample shows about 350,000 clones, over 80% of them seen only once. The germline gives CDR1 KGHSH, CDR2 LQKENI. The CDR3 covers 17 residues. The V end was cut by 3 bases, the J end by 5 bases, with 19 bases between. Sequencing was done on a sample of peripheral blood. The chain links TRBV18 to TRBJ2-2, with D uncertain. This receptor was obtained from a woman in her forties or fifties with COVID-19, enrolled during active disease. The CDR3 bases are TGTGCCAGCTCACCCACCAGTCTAGGAATCGCGACCGGGGAGCTGTTTTTT. This gives the protein CASSPTSLGIATGELFF.